Detailed here is one TCR beta chain. Antigen unknown. Looked up from germline, CDR1 is MNHNY and CDR2 is SVGAGI (reference sequence). This CDR3 spans 14 amino acids. Trimming pared 5 bases from V and 2 bases from J, leaving 13 bases between. This sample is drawn from a study of cytomegalovirus exposure and HLA in healthy donors. The study's findings and limits: In a later analysis, a missense DCLRE1C variant was linked to TCR beta V- and J-gene trimming. In a later analysis, a genetic analysis reported fewer productive-TCR N-insertions in an Asian-associated ancestry cluster than the cohort average. Productive rates of about 90% or about 30% were seen for most TCR beta V segments in an earlier analysis.

Both 60 Vbeta primers and 13 Jbeta primers went into the PCR. Profiling relied on immunoSEQ multiplex PCR, and the TCRdb table lists in-frame clones only, not all of them. The sample has some 28,000 clones. Material for sequencing was PBMCs. The source of this sequence is a man aged 25-45 years in good health and CMV-seronegative. The chain is built from TRBV6-6 and TRBJ2-7; a possible D gene is TRBD1 (5 bases). In DNA form, the CDR3 reads TGTGCCAGCAGTCAGACAGAAGGAACCTACGAGCAGTACTTC. It codes for CASSQTEGTYEQYF.